The sample holds many counts of the clone carrying this TCR beta chain. Its antigen remains unknown. The data originate from a study of metastatic and nonmetastatic thyroid tumors. Study as a whole: From malignant and benign thyroid patients, repertoires in blood and in tumor or nodule tissue were compared.

Source study methods: Clinicopathological groups of papillary thyroid cancer showed CDR3 differences that were used to build a distant-metastasis classifier. TCRdb redid the clone calls on the PCR reads using MiXCR. What appears here as the V and J calls and clone size reflects TCRdb's work, not the paper's. Among 15,000 to 20,000 clones, about 30% were seen once, and the ten largest hold around 13%. Prior to thyroid surgery, none of the patients had received any treatment. Germline CDR1 is SGHVS and CDR2 is FQNEAQ. V lost 1 base, J lost 1 base, and 11 bases stayed unmatched. CDR3 length equals 18 residues. Broader study findings: Patients with malignant thyroid tumors reportedly had significantly higher TCR beta diversity than those with benign nodules, in blood and tumor.

Specimen: tumor tissue. The TCR sequence derives from a male donor with papillary thyroid cancer or a benign thyroid nodule (not recorded which). Some clones in this sample may be carry-over from other donors' samples. The chain couples TRBV7-8 to TRBJ1-1; 8 bases are a match to TRBD1. The CDR3 is CASSLVWSGDRSNTEAFF. The CDR3 coding sequence is TGTGCCAGCAGCTTAGTTTGGTCTGGGGACAGGTCGAACACTGAAGCTTTCTTT.